The 20 T cell receptor beta chains in this list originate from one sample, sequenced in a study of blood T cell repertoires in COVID-19. TCRdb's table, derived via immunoSEQ multiplex PCR, lists solely in-frame clones and lacks some. The sample records tens of thousands of clones, approximately 80% being singletons. The sample was peripheral blood. All receptors come from a man between 65 and 85 years old with active COVID-19.

The chain joins TRBV7-3 to TRBJ2-1; D remains unclear. This CDR3 region has 15 residues. V was shortened by 2 bases and J by 0 bases, with 8 bases between the two germline ends. The germline CDR1 and CDR2 sequences are SGHTA and FQGTGA. The CDR3 coding sequence is TGTGCCAGCAGCTTACGAGGCAGCTCCTACAATGAGCAGTTCTTC. This encodes CASSLRGSSYNEQFF.

This clone was seen only a few times. V is TRBV19 and J is TRBJ2-1; D is undetermined. The V gene's germline CDR1 is LNHDA and CDR2 SQIVND (reference sequence). Trimming stripped 1 base from V and 6 bases from J, with 10 bases between. There are 14 residues in the CDR3. The CDR3 region is CASSIAYSSNEQFF. The DNA of the CDR3 is TGTGCCAGTAGTATAGCGTACAGCTCCAATGAGCAGTTCTTC.

The chain's CDR3 is CASTEVDTQYF. CDR3 DNA sequence: TGTGCCAGCACCGAGGTAGATACGCAGTATTTT. The J gene is TRBJ2-3, the V gene TRBV5-8; D unresolved. CDR1 and CDR2 from the germline V gene are SGHTS and YDEGEE. With 6 bases removed from V and 5 bases from J, the gap between germline ends came to 7 bases. The CDR3 covers 11 residues.

The rearrangement uses TRBV15 and TRBJ2-7; tentatively, D is TRBD2 (7 bases). This CDR3 is 15 amino acids long. V was cut by 1 base and J by 4 bases, with 14 bases left in between. CDR1 is LNHNV and CDR2 is YYDKDF in the germline V gene (reference sequence). The CDR3 protein is CATSRGGGATYEQYF. The CDR3 DNA is TGTGCCACCAGCAGAGGAGGGGGGGCAACGTACGAGCAGTACTTC.

The chain recombines TRBV7-9 with TRBJ2-5; no clear D gene. CDR1 is SEHNR, CDR2 FQNEAQ, per germline (reference sequence). The CDR3 has 13 amino acids. Trimming cost V 8 bases and J 5 bases, with 15 bases left between them. Here the CDR3 reads CASRLPDGETQYF. For the CDR3, the DNA is TGTGCCAGCCGACTTCCCGACGGGGAGACCCAGTACTTC.

J is TRBJ1-4 and V is TRBV5-1, with 7 bases matching TRBD1. CDR3 length equals 16 residues. CDR1 is SGHRS, CDR2 YFSETQ, per germline. V shed 2 bases and J 8 bases; nucleotides not matched to a gene: 12. This chain's CDR3 is CASSFGGEGAREKLFF. The CDR3 coding sequence is TGCGCCAGCAGCTTCGGGGGTGAGGGGGCTCGAGAAAAACTGTTTTTT.

V gene TRBV6-5 combines with J gene TRBJ2-3; TRBD2 might be the D (6 bases). This CDR3 region has 14 residues. Trimming shortened V by 8 bases and J by 6 bases, and 18 bases separated the two germline ends. From germline, CDR1 is MNHEY and CDR2 SVGAGI. The DNA of the CDR3 is TGTGCCAGCGGTCTAGCGTACAACCTCGATACGCAGTATTTT. It codes for CASGLAYNLDTQYF.

This chain connects TRBV11-3 to TRBJ2-3, with unresolved D. Germline lookup yields CDR1 SGHNT and CDR2 YENEEA. This CDR3 has 14 amino acids. V was cut by 5 bases and J by 3 bases, with 12 bases left in between. This CDR3 is CASSPLTTTDTQYF. The CDR3 DNA sequence: TGTGCCAGCAGCCCGCTGACAACGACAGATACGCAGTATTTT.

The chain joins TRBV3-1 (or the pseudogene TRBV3-2) to TRBJ2-7; TRBD1 matches at 7 bases. This CDR3 has 15 residues. Trimming cost V 4 bases and J 4 bases; bases outside gene matches: 10. Germline assignment: CDR1 LGHDT and CDR2 YNNKEL (reference sequence). The CDR3, as DNA: TGTGCCAGCAGCCCCAACTTGGGGACAGCATACGAGCAGTACTTC. This codes for CASSPNLGTAYEQYF.

This sequence joins TRBV7-2 and TRBJ2-7; TRBD1 agrees at 8 bases. J gave up 2 bases and V 4 bases, and 7 bases lay outside the gene matches. The CDR3 loop spans 15 amino acids. The germline V gene has CDR1 SGHTA and CDR2 FQGNSA. The CDR3 spells CASSSGTGGPYEQYF. The CDR3 DNA reads TGTGCCAGCAGCTCTGGCACAGGGGGTCCCTACGAGCAGTACTTC. Looking up the rest from reference TRBV7-2 and TRBJ2-7 gives the full variable domain: GAGVSQSPSNKVTEKGKDVELRCDPISGHTALYWYRQSLGQGLEFLIYFQGNSAPDKSGLPSDRFSAERTGGSVSTLTIQRTQQEDSAVYLCASSSGTGGPYEQYFGPGTRLTVT.

The chain has TRBV6-2 or TRBV6-3 and TRBJ2-7; D remains unclear. The CDR3 loop spans 12 amino acids. CDR1 and CDR2 from the germline V gene are MNHEY and SVGEGT. V lost 4 bases and J 4 bases, leaving 8 bases between the germline ends. CDR3 nucleotide sequence: TGTGCCAGCAGTTGGCTCCCTTACGAGCAGTACTTC. As protein: CASSWLPYEQYF.

The chain is built from TRBV12-5 and TRBJ2-5; 10 bases are a match to TRBD1. V lost 6 bases and J lost 5; bases outside the gene matches: 24. CDR1 is LGHNT and CDR2 is FRNRAP in the germline V gene. This CDR3 region has 20 residues. The CDR3 sequence: CASGPNPLVTGTGVGETQYF. CDR3 coding DNA: TGTGCTAGTGGCCCTAATCCTTTAGTCACCGGGACAGGGGTCGGGGAGACCCAGTACTTC.

The genes are TRBV27 and TRBJ2-3; TRBD1 aligns across 12 bases. J lost 6 bases, V lost 7 bases, and 11 bases had no gene match. This CDR3 comprises 16 residues. Germline lookup yields CDR1 MNHEY and CDR2 SMNVEV (reference sequence). Here the CDR3 DNA reads TGTGCCAGCAACCTTTCGGGGGACAGGGGGCCCGATACGCAGTATTTT. This codes for CASNLSGDRGPDTQYF.

The J gene is TRBJ1-1, the V gene TRBV4-1; D remains ambiguous. V was pared by 4 bases and J by 5 bases, with 11 bases between. Germline CDR1 reads MGHRA; CDR2 reads YSYEKL. The CDR3 totals 13 residues. CDR3 bases: TGCGCCAGCAGCCGAGATCCGGGGACTGAAGCTTTCTTT. Translating it yields CASSRDPGTEAFF.

The rearrangement joins TRBV5-1 to TRBJ1-1; 8 bases map to TRBD1. Germline-derived CDR1 and CDR2 are SGHRS and YFSETQ. V gave up 0 bases and J gave up 0 bases; unmatched junction bases: 4. This CDR3 has 16 amino acids. CDR3 nucleotide sequence: TGCGCCAGCAGCTTGGGGGACAGGACTTTGAACACTGAAGCTTTCTTT. Protein product: CASSLGDRTLNTEAFF.

The V call is TRBV19, the J call TRBJ2-1, with 9 bases fitting TRBD2. The germline CDR1 and CDR2 sequences are LNHDA and SQIVND (reference sequence). V shed 6 bases and J 8 bases; nucleotides not matched to a gene: 8. This CDR3 spans 14 amino acids. CDR3 sequence (DNA): TGTGCCAGTAGCATCGCGGGGGGGCTAGATGAGCAGTTCTTC. Protein product: CASSIAGGLDEQFF.

This clone was found once. The chain recombines TRBV4-1 with TRBJ1-3; D unresolved. The CDR3 is 18 residues long. Per the germline V gene, CDR1 is MGHRA and CDR2 is YSYEKL. Trimming removed 0 bases at V and 0 bases at J, with 15 bases between. The CDR3 here is CASSQDLNQAFSGNTIYF. Here the CDR3 DNA reads TGCGCCAGCAGCCAAGATCTTAACCAGGCCTTCTCTGGAAACACCATATATTTT.

The chain employs TRBV7-2 and TRBJ2-1; 10 positions agree with TRBD2. CDR1 SGHTA and CDR2 FQGNSA come from the germline V gene. The CDR3 sequence is 20 residues long. Trimming cost V 0 bases and J 2 bases; bases outside gene matches: 13. In DNA, the CDR3 is TGTGCCAGCAGCTTAGCTGGAGTAGCGGGGGGACCGGGAGCCTACAATGAGCAGTTCTTC. Translated, it gives CASSLAGVAGGPGAYNEQFF. Drawing the rest from reference TRBV7-2 and TRBJ2-1, the complete variable domain is GAGVSQSPSNKVTEKGKDVELRCDPISGHTALYWYRQSLGQGLEFLIYFQGNSAPDKSGLPSDRFSAERTGGSVSTLTIQRTQQEDSAVYLCASSLAGVAGGPGAYNEQFFGPGTRLTVL.

The table lists this clone with a count of one. The chain links TRBV5-1 to TRBJ2-6, with D unclear. The ends were cut back, 0 bases at V and 0 bases at J, with 7 bases in the middle. Germline CDR1 SGHRS, CDR2 YFSETQ. This CDR3 comprises 16 residues. CDR3 coding DNA: TGCGCCAGCAGCTTGGTAGCAGCCTCTGGGGCCAACGTCCTGACTTTC. This codes for CASSLVAASGANVLTF.

The rearrangement joins TRBV7-8 to TRBJ2-1, with D perhaps TRBD1 (6 bases). CDR3 size: 17 residues. In germline, CDR1 is SGHVS, CDR2 FQNEAQ. V shed 2 bases and J shed 0 bases, with 14 bases lying between them. The CDR3 here is CASSLHPTGLSYNEQFF. Here the CDR3 DNA reads TGTGCCAGCAGCTTACACCCGACAGGCCTCTCCTACAATGAGCAGTTCTTC.